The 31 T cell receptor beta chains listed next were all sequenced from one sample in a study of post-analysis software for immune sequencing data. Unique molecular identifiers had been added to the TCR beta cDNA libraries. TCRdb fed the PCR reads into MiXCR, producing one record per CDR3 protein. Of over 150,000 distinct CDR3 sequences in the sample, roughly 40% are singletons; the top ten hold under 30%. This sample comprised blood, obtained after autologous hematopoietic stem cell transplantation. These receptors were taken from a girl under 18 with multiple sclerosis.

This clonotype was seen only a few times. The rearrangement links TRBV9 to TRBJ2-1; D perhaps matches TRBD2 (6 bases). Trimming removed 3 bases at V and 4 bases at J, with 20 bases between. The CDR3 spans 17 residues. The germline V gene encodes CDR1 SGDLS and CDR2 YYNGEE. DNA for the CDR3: TGTGCCAGCAGCGGGAGGGGCCACTTAGGAGAATACAATGAGCAGTTCTTC. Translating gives CASSGRGHLGEYNEQFF.

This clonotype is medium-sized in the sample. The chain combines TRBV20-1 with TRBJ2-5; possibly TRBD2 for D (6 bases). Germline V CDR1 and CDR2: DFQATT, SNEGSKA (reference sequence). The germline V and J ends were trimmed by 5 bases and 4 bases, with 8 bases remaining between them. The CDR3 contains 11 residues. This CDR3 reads CSAGTSETQYF. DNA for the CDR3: TGCAGTGCTGGGACTTCAGAGACCCAGTACTTC.

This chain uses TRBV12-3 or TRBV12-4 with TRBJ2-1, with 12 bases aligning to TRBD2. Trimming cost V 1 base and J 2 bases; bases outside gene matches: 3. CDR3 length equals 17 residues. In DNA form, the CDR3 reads TGTGCCAGCAGTTTAGACCTAGCGGGAGGGGCCTACAATGAGCAGTTCTTC. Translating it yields CASSLDLAGGAYNEQFF.

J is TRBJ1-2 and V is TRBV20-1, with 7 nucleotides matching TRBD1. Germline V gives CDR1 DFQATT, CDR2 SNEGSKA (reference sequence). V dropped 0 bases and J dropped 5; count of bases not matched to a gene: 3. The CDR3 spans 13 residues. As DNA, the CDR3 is TGCAGTGCTAGAGATAACAGGGGATATGGCTACACCTTC. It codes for CSARDNRGYGYTF.

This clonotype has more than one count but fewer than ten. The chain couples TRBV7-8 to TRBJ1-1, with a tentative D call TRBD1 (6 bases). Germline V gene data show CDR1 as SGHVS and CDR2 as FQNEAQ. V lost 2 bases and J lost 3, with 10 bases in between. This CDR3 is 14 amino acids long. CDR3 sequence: CASSLIRGDTEAFF. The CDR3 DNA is TGTGCCAGCAGCTTAATCAGGGGAGACACTGAAGCTTTCTTT. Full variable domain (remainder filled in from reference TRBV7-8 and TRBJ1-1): GAGVSQSPRYKVAKRGQDVALRCDPISGHVSLFWYQQALGQGPEFLTYFQNEAQLDKSGLPSDRFFAERPEGSVSTLKIQRTQQEDSAVYLCASSLIRGDTEAFFGQGTRLTVV.

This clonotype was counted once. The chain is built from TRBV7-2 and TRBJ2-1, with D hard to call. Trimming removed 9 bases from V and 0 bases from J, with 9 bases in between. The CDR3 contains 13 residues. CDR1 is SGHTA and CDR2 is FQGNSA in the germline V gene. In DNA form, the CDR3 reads TGTGCCAGTAGCAGTCGCTCCTACAATGAGCAGTTCTTC. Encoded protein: CASSSRSYNEQFF.

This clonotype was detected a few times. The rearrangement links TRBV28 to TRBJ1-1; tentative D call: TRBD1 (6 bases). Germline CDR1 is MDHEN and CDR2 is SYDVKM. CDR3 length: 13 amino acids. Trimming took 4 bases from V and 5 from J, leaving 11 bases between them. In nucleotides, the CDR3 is TGTGCCAGCAGTTGGACACAGGGAACTGAAGCTTTCTTT. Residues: CASSWTQGTEAFF. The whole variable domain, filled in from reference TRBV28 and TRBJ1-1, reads DVKVTQSSRYLVKRTGEKVFLECVQDMDHENMFWYRQDPGLGLRLIYFSYDVKMKEKGDIPEGYSVSREKKERFSLILESASTNQTSMYLCASSWTQGTEAFFGQGTRLTVV.

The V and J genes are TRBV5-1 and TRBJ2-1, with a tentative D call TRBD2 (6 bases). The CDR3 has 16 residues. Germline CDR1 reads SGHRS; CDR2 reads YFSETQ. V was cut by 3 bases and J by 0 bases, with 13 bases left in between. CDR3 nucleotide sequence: TGCGCCAGCAGCTCGGGAGCGAGTAGCTCCTACAATGAGCAGTTCTTC. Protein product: CASSSGASSSYNEQFF.

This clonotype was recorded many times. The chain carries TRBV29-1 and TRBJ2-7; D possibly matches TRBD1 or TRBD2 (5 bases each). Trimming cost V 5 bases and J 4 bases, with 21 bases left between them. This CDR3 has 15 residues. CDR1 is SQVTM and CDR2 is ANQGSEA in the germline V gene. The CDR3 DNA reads TGCAGCGTTCGTAAGGGACCTATTGGTGTTTACGAGCAGTACTTC. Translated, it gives CSVRKGPIGVYEQYF.

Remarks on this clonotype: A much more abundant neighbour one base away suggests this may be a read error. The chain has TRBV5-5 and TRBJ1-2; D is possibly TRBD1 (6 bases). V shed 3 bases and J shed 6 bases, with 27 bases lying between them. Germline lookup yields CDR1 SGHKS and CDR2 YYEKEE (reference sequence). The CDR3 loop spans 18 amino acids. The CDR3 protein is CASSYRGADKEKGDGYTF. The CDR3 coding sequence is TGTGCCAGCAGCTACCGGGGGGCAGACAAAGAAAAGGGCGATGGCTACACCTTC.

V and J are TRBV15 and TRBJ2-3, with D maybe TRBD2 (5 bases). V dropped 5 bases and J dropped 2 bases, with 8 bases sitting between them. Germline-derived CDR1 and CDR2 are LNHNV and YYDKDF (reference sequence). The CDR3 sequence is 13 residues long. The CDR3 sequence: CATSGSTTDTQYF. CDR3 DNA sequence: TGTGCCACCAGCGGGAGCACCACAGATACGCAGTATTTT. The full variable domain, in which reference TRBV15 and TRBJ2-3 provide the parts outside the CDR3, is DAMVIQNPRYQVTQFGKPVTLSCSQTLNHNVMYWYQQKSSQAPKLLFHYYDKDFNNEADTPDNFQSRRPNTSFCFLDIRSPGLGDTAMYLCATSGSTTDTQYFGPGTRLTVL.

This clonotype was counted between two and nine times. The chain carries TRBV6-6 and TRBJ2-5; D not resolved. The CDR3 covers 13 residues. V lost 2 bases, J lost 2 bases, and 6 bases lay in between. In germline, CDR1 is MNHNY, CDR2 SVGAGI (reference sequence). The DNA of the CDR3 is TGTGCCAGCAGTTACGCCCTACAAGAGACCCAGTACTTC. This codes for CASSYALQETQYF.

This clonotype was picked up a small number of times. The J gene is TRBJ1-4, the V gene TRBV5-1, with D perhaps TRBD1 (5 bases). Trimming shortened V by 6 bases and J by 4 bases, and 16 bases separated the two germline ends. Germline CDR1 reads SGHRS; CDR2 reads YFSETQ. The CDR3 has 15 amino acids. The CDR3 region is CASTVDGGDNEKLFF. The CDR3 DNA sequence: TGCGCCAGCACCGTGGACGGGGGAGATAATGAAAAACTGTTTTTT.

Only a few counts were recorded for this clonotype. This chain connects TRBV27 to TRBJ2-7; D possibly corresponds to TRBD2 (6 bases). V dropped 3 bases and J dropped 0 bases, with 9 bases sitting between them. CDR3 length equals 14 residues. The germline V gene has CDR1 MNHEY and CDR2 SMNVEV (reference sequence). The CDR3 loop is CASSFVGSSYEQYF. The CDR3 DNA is TGTGCCAGCAGTTTTGTCGGGAGCTCCTACGAGCAGTACTTC.

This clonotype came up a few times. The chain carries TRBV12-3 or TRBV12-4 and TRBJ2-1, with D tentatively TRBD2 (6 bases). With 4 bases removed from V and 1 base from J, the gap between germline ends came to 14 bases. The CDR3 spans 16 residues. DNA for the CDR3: TGTGCCAGCAGTTATGGGGGGAAAAGGTCCTACAATGAGCAGTTCTTC. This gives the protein CASSYGGKRSYNEQFF.

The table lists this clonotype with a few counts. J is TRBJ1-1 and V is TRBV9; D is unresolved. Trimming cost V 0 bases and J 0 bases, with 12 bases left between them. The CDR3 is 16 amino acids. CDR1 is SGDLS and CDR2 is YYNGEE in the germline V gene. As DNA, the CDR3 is TGTGCCAGCAGCGTAGGGGCGGAGATTATGAACACTGAAGCTTTCTTT. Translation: CASSVGAEIMNTEAFF.

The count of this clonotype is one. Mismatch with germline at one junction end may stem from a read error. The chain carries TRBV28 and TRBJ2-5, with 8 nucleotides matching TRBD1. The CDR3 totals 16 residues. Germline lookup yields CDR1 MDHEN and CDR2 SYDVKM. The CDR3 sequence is CASSPRTGLDQENQYF. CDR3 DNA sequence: TGTGCCAGCAGTCCCAGGACAGGGCTGGACCAAGAGAACCAGTACTTC.

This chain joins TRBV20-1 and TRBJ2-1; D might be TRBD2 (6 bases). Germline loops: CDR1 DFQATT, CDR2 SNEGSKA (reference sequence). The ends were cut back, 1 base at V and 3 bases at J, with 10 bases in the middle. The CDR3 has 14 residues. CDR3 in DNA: TGCAGTGCTAGAGGCAGGAGGGACTACAATGAGCAGTTCTTC. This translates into CSARGRRDYNEQFF.

Written as DNA, the CDR3 is TGTGCCACGGCCCCACTCGCTGATGGGGGCTACACCTTC. This gives the protein CATAPLADGGYTF. The chain combines TRBV11-3 with TRBJ1-2; D unclear. The germline gives CDR1 SGHNT, CDR2 YENEEA. CDR3 size: 13 residues. V lost 10 bases and J 8 bases, leaving 20 bases between the germline ends.

CDR3 sequence reads: CASRDRTGRNTEAFF. In DNA, the CDR3 is TGTGCCAGCAGGGACCGGACAGGCCGGAACACTGAAGCTTTCTTT. This sequence joins TRBV6-5 and TRBJ1-1, with 7 positions matching TRBD1. The germline V gene has CDR1 MNHEY and CDR2 SVGAGI. The CDR3 contains 15 residues. V was pared by 6 bases and J by 1 base, with 8 bases of the junction left unmatched.

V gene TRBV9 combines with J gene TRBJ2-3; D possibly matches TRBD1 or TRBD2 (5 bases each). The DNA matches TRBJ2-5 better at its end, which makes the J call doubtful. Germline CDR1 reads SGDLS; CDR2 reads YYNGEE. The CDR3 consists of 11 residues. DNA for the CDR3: TGTGCCAGCAGTCCTGGGGGGACCCAGTACTTC. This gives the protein CASSPGGTQYF.

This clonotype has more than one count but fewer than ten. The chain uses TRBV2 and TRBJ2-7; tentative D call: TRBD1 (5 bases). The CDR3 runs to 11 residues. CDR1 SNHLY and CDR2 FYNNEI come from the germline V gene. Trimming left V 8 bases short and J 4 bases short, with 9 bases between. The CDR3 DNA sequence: TGTGCCAGCCTAGACAGTTACGAGCAGTACTTC. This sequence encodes CASLDSYEQYF.

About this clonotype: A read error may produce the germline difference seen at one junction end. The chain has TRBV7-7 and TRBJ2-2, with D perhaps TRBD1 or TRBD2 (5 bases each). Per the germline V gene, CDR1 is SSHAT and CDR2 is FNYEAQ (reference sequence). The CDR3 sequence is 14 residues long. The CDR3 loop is CASSLGTLGGELFF. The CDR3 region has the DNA TGTGCTAGCAGCCTTGGGACCCTGGGTGGGGAGCTGTTTTTT.

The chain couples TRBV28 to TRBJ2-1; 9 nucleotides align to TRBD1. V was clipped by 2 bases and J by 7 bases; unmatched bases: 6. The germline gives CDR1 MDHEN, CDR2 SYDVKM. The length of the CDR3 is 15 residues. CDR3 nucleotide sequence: TGTGCCAGCAGTTTAACAGGGGGCGAGGGGAATGAGCAGTTCTTC. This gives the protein CASSLTGGEGNEQFF.

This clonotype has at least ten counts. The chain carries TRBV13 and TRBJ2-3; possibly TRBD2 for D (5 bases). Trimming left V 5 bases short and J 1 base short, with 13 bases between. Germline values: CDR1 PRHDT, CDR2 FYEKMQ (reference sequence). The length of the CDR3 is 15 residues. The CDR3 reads CASSAKLGRTDTQYF. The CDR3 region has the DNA TGTGCCAGCAGCGCTAAACTAGGACGCACAGATACGCAGTATTTT.

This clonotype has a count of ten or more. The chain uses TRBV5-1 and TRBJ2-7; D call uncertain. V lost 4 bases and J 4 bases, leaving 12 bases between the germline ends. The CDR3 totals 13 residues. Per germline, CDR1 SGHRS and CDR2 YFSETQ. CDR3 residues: CASSPRGDYEQYF. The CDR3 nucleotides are TGCGCCAGCAGCCCACGTGGAGATTACGAGCAGTACTTC. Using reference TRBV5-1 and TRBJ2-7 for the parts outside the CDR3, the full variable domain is KAGVTQTPRYLIKTRGQQVTLSCSPISGHRSVSWYQQTPGQGLQFLFEYFSETQRNKGNFPGRFSGRQFSNSRSEMNVSTLELGDSALYLCASSPRGDYEQYFGPGTRLTVT.

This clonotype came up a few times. CDR3 amino acids: CASSLYSVPLRGTQYF. The CDR3 region has the DNA TGTGCCAGCAGCTTATATTCCGTGCCCCTACGAGGGACGCAGTATTTT. This sequence joins TRBV7-9 and TRBJ2-3, with D possibly matching TRBD2 (5 bases). This CDR3 region has 16 residues. Trimming left V 2 bases short and J 9 bases short, with 21 bases between. Germline-derived CDR1 and CDR2 are SEHNR and FQNEAQ (reference sequence).

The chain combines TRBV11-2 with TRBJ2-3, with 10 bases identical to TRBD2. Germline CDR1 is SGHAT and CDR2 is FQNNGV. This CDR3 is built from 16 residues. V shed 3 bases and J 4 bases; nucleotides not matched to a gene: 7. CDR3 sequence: CASSFSALAGADTQYF. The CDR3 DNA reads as TGTGCCAGCAGCTTTTCGGCCCTAGCGGGAGCAGATACGCAGTATTTT.

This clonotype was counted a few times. CDR3 protein: CASSYDRAPNDLEQYF. For the CDR3, the DNA is TGTGCCAGCAGTTACGATCGGGCTCCGAACGACCTCGAGCAGTACTTC. The genes are TRBV6-6 and TRBJ2-7, with no clear D. The germline V gene encodes CDR1 MNHNY and CDR2 SVGAGI (reference sequence). V was pared by 2 bases and J by 6 bases, with 20 bases between. This CDR3 comprises 16 residues.

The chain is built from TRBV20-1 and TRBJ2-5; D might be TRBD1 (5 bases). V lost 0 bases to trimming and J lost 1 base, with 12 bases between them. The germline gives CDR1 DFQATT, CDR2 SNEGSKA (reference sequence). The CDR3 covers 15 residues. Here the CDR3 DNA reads TGCAGTGCTAGAGACCCGACAGAACTCCAAGAGACCCAGTACTTC. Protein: CSARDPTELQETQYF.

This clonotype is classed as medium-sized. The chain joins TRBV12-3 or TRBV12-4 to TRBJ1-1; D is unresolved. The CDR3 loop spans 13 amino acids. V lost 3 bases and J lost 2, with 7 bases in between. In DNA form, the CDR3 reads TGTGCCAGCAGTTTGGGTCCTAACACTGAAGCTTTCTTT. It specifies CASSLGPNTEAFF.